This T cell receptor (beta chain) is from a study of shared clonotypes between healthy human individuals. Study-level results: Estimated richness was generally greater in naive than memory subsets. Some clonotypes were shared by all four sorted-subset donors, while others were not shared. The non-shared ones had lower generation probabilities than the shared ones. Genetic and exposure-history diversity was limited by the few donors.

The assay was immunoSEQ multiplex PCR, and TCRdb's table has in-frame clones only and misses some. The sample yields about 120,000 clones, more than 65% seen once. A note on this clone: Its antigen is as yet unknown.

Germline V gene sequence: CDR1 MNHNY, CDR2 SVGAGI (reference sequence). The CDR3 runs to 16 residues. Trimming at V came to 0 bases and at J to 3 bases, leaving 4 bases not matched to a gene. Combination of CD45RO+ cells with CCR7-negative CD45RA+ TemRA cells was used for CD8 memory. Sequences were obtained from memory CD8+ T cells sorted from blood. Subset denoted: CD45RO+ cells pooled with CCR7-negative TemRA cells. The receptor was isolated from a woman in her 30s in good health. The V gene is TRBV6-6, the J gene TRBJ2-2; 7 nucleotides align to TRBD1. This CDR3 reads CASSYSIRGHTGELFF. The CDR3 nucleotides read TGTGCCAGCAGTTACTCGATAAGGGGGCACACCGGGGAGCTGTTTTTT.